This T cell receptor beta chain was sequenced in a study of cytomegalovirus exposure and HLA in healthy donors (TCRdb year 2017). At the level of the whole study: According to an earlier analysis of 550 to 750 of the donors, about 179 million T cells yielded 100 million or so unique TCR beta sequences and roughly 280 Gb of sequence data. Donor age, sex, ethnicity and CMV serostatus were collected together with the repertoire data. In a later genetic analysis, genome-wide SNP genotypes for about 60% of the 666 donors were used, and that subset was treated as a discovery cohort. In addition to the first cohort of 650 to 750 subjects, a separate validation cohort of over 90 different subjects was used. In the later analysis, no new phenotypic data were used to find candidate immune exposures; instead, reliance was placed on TCR beta sequences and their occurrence across donors. An earlier analysis of several hundred of the donors applied high-throughput TCR beta sequencing to assess whether each TCR beta V gene segment acted as functional or pseudogenic. The study profiled the T cell repertoires of some 610 subjects by immunosequencing and related them to cytomegalovirus serostatus. To predict cytomegalovirus infection status, the study brought together high-throughput TCR immunosequencing, statistical association of individual TCRs with disease status, and machine learning. All discovery cohort repertoires had been generated on a single sequencing platform. HLA typing included class I and class II loci at four-digit resolution. Because of strong linkage in the cohort, four or five DR-DQ haplotypes were treated as single units for association and clustering. Typing coverage varied by locus: roughly 620-640 donors for A, B, C, DRB1 and DQB1; some 520 for DQA1; over 600 for DPA1; roughly 470 for DPB1. The study aimed to test whether signatures of past pathogen exposure could be identified by cataloging public T cell receptors. Across some 400 genotyped donors of the cohort, an average of roughly 250,000 unique TCR beta nucleotide sequences per donor were sequenced, and roughly a sixth of those sequences were non-productive. An early release that covered several hundred HLA-typed donors contained approximately 300 gigabases of sequencing data and around 85 million unique TCR sequences. In a later analysis, previously published TCR beta repertoires from 500 to 750 donors were re-analyzed and high-resolution HLA genotyping was added so that TCR occurrence patterns could be studied. Of the 398 genotyped donors, approximately 83% fell in the genetic ancestry cluster associated with self-reported Caucasian donors.

Study-wide findings and limitations: HLA typing was unavailable for some donors at each locus, so association tests used only the typed subset. Linkage disequilibrium might explain the correlated functional status among segregating V segments, but an unknown experimental factor could not be excluded. When HLA alleles, especially DR and DQ, strongly co-occurred, attributing TCR associations to individual alleles was difficult. Cytomegalovirus status was reported to be diagnosed by the classifier with high specificity and sensitivity in both the original and validation cohorts. In a later genetic analysis, a missense DCLRE1C variant was associated with V-gene and J-gene trimming of TCR beta chains, and the association was replicated in an independent cohort. A total of about 150 TCR beta chains were listed by the study as associated with cytomegalovirus. According to a later analysis, parvovirus B19, influenza, CMV and Epstein-Barr virus appeared linked to several top co-occurrence clusters. Because counts were too low, under 20 rarely observed V segments, including chromosome 9 orphons, were left out of the earlier analysis of 587 of the donors. In a later analysis, HLA-associated TCR beta chains showed more clonal expansion and lower generation probabilities than non-associated chains that were equally common. According to a later analysis, TCR association rates differed among HLA loci, with DRB1 alleles showing the most associated TCRs and HLA-C alleles showing the fewest. Most TCR sequences were seen in very few donors, while some public TCRs were found in many individuals. Specific HLA alleles were associated with over 15,000 TCR beta sequences at a false discovery rate of 0.05 in a later analysis. The authors suggested that the approach could potentially be extended to other disease states and immunological phenotypes. A further reported finding was that TCR beta sequences accurately predicted the HLA-A and HLA-B alleles for most subjects in the first cohort. A few of the identified cytomegalovirus-associated TCR beta chains were confirmed in vitro to be specific for cytomegalovirus antigens. In a later analysis, most CMV-associated TCR beta chains were found to appear HLA-restricted, with HLA associations seemingly driven largely by CMV exposure. Sequencing depth was assumed to be roughly uniform across donors in the presence/absence analyses, though that assumption may not hold. Only TCR beta chains were sequenced in this cohort, and the absence of alpha or paired-chain data limited detectable features. A group of highly shared sequence variants was considered likely to be a technical artifact of the sequencing pipeline. A later genetic analysis reported fewer N-insertions in productive TCRs among donors in an Asian-associated ancestry cluster than the roughly 720-donor mean. Some IMGT-functional V segments, including TRBV6-2 and TRBV6-3, could not be told apart with the 87-base-pair reads, so those segments were excluded. Immune exposure information for the cohort was limited to CMV serostatus. In an earlier analysis of 450 to 750 of the donors, most TCR beta V segments appeared in productive rearrangements about 87% or about 30% of the time, broadly matching IMGT annotations.

Comments on this clone: The antigen it recognizes is unknown. No much larger clonotype is one base removed from it; base qualities were not supplied.

Receptor amplification or capture employed the immunoSEQ multiplex PCR assay. For the multiplex PCR, a mixture combining 60 forward primers for TCR Vbeta segments and 13 reverse primers for TCR Jbeta segments was used. Amplification of the CDR3 region of rearranged TCR beta genes was performed with a multiplex PCR assay on genomic DNA. The amplified TCR beta libraries were sequenced on the Illumina HiSeq System as 87-base-pair reads. The original methods were these. A later analysis tallied tens of millions of unique TCR beta chains across the 666 repertoires, and around 12 million of those chains were shared by two or more donors. Raw reads were error-corrected and collapsed into unique sequences with a nearest-neighbor algorithm that merged closely related sequences to remove PCR and sequencing errors. V, D and J gene segments were assigned by aligning CDR3 sequences to IMGT reference sequences. For a sequence to be retained, a match of at least six nucleotides to both a V gene segment and a J gene segment was required. A rearrangement counted as productive if the CDR3 had no stop codons and remained in frame with V and J, and every other rearrangement counted as non-productive. Following IMGT convention, CDR3 was defined as the stretch from the second conserved V-encoded cysteine up to the conserved J-encoded phenylalanine. In an earlier analysis of around 570 of the donors, sequences lacking an unambiguous match to a single V gene segment were excluded. An earlier analysis of some 610 of the donors called V segments functional above 56.7% productive rearrangements and segregating when the between-donor standard deviation exceeded 5%. A statistical classification framework was built for diagnosing cytomegalovirus status from the catalog of TCR beta chain sequences. In a later analysis, TCR nucleotide sequences were compared against IMGT/GENE-DB human TR gene sequences so that V and J genes could be assigned. A later analysis assigned CDR3 sequences and most-parsimonious VDJ recombination scenarios with the TCRdist pipeline. In a later analysis, each TCR beta chain was defined by its CDR3 amino acid sequence together with its V-gene family, and reads without a unique V-gene family were excluded. A later analysis removed 592 highly shared, low-generation-probability nucleotide sequences to deal with suspected cross-contamination and a sequencing artifact. In a later analysis, a clonal expansion index for each public chain was calculated from normalized within-repertoire ranks of inferred template counts. A later analysis computed generation probabilities with a VDJ recombination model fitted to out-of-frame rearrangements, and checked the results against IGoR. Hypergeometric tests were used in a later analysis to score TCR-TCR, TCR-HLA and TCR-CMV co-occurrence, with a repertoire-size bias correction applied to the TCR pairs. In a later analysis, false discovery rates were estimated by permuting HLA or CMV assignments 20 times. In a later analysis, co-occurring TCRs were grouped using DBSCAN, and TCRdist sequence similarity was added for clustering within HLA-allele-positive subsets. For co-occurrence clustering, repertoires with fewer than 30,000 or more than 120,000 public chains were excluded, along with five or six repertoires with anomalous nucleotide sharing. This is the immuneACCESS table as TCRdb keeps it, with only in-frame sequences that have V and J called. A part of the clones is gone; compared with another copy, unresolved V genes explain less than half, and the rest is unexplained. Clonal size and the V and J genes are those of that table, whereas D and trimming came from the DNA. A total of under 150,000 clones appear in this sample, around four fifths of them only once. The ten largest clones add up to more than 3% of the sample.

The CDR3 covers 15 residues, taking in both the cysteine and the phenylalanine. CDR3 DNA is the only sequence kept; it has 45 bases, read in frame from the first base. V gives up 4 bases and J gives up 2 bases, and the segment between their germline ends measures 13 bases. The germline V gene specifies SGHNT as CDR1 and YENEEA as CDR2. The cohort comprised around 700 healthy bone marrow donors. At the time of sampling, all cohort members were nominally healthy, though unrecorded immune exposures were likely present. The donor was CMV seronegative and was included in the group of a few hundred seronegative cohort members. Every donor gave a peripheral blood sample, and the peripheral blood mononuclear cells from that sample were used for TCR beta sequencing. The Qiagen DNeasy Blood Extraction Kit was used to extract genomic DNA from the blood cell samples.

Recombination joined TRBV11-3 with TRBJ2-3; a tentative D match to TRBD1 spans 7 bases. This clonotype was obtained from a male donor in good health and CMV-seronegative. Sequenced input: PBMCs. The CDR3 sequence is CASSSGRGVTDTQYF. The nucleotide sequence reads TGTGCCAGCAGCTCAGGCAGGGGGGTCACAGATACGCAGTATTTT.